This T cell receptor beta chain was captured by sequencing in a study of beta chain features in type 1 diabetes. About this clone: Its antigen is not known.

Study results and caveats: Any HLA-type effect on TCRB rearrangement remained unresolved here. Shorter TCRB CDR3s, moderately but significantly so, were found in Type 1 diabetes patients in all four CD4+ subsets. Equally in patients and controls, PCR might preferentially amplify shorter templates.

Expressed TCRB transcripts were sequenced, since all the RNA that had been isolated was reverse transcribed. About 3.6 million reads was the average for naive, central memory and regulatory T cell samples. Profiled with immunoSEQ multiplex PCR; TCRdb holds only in-frame clones, not every one. In the table there are fewer than 300,000 clones, about a fifth of which are singletons. V gave up 6 bases and J gave up 0 bases, with 8 bases separating them. Germline CDR1 is MDHEN and CDR2 is SYDVKM. The CDR3 is 13 residues long. Sequenced sample: naive CD4+ T cells from blood. The rearrangement links TRBV28 to TRBJ1-1; D gene ambiguous. The source of this sequence is a woman aged 40-49 years with type 1 diabetes. The CDR3, as DNA: TGTGCCAGCAGCCCATCAGTGAACACTGAAGCTTTCTTT. Amino acids: CASSPSVNTEAFF.